Shown below are 4 T cell receptor beta chains from a single sample sequenced in a study of OX40 agonist ivuxolimab in advanced cancers. Sequencing used immunoSEQ multiplex PCR; TCRdb keeps in-frame clones, though not all of them. The sample lists tens of thousands of clones; roughly 88% were seen once. This material consisted of CD4+ or CD8+ T cells sorted from blood, taken in a trial of the OX40 agonist ivuxolimab. The receptors here all came from an adult with an advanced solid tumor such as melanoma, head and neck, liver or kidney cancer.

The chain links TRBV5-1 to TRBJ2-2; D uncertain. Trimming removed 4 bases at V and 12 bases at J, with 13 bases between. The V gene's germline CDR1 is SGHRS and CDR2 YFSETQ. This CDR3 has 12 residues. Written as DNA, the CDR3 is TGCGCCAGCAGCCAGGACCATCCTCAGCTGTTTTTT. Amino acid sequence: CASSQDHPQLFF.

The chain employs TRBV19 and TRBJ2-5, with D perhaps assigned TRBD1 or TRBD2 (5 bases each). CDR3 length equals 14 residues. Germline V gene lookup returns CDR1 LNHDA and CDR2 SQIVND (reference sequence). Trimming left V 5 bases short and J 5 bases short, with 15 bases between. CDR3 nucleotides: TGTGCCAGTAGTCCCGGGGCAGCCTGGGAGACCCAGTACTTC. Its translation is CASSPGAAWETQYF. The full variable domain, its missing parts supplied by reference TRBV19 and TRBJ2-5, is DGGITQSPKYLFRKEGQNVTLSCEQNLNHDAMYWYRQDPGQGLRLIYYSQIVNDFQKGDIAEGYSVSREKKESFPLTVTSAQKNPTAFYLCASSPGAAWETQYFGPGTRLLVL.

V usage is TRBV6-5 and J usage is TRBJ1-4, with TRBD1 matching over 8 bases. Germline CDR1 is MNHEY and CDR2 is SVGAGI. After removal of 6 bases from V and 10 bases from J, the junction contained 10 bases not matched to a gene. This CDR3 spans 14 amino acids. CDR3 in DNA: TGTGCCAGCAGACTGGGACAGGATCACGGAAAACTGTTTTTT. Its translation is CASRLGQDHGKLFF.

The rearrangement uses TRBV11-3 and TRBJ2-5; no reliable D call. This CDR3 region has 10 residues. CDR1 and CDR2 (germline): SGHNT, YENEEA. The V end was cut by 5 bases, the J end by 9 bases, with 7 bases between. The CDR3 DNA follows: TGTGCCAGCAGCGGGCCGGCCCAGTACTTC. This sequence encodes CASSGPAQYF.